A selection of T cell receptor beta chains follows, all from one sample in a study of T cells after yellow fever vaccination. TCRdb re-derived calls from the 5' RACE reads in MiXCR, one entry per CDR3 protein. The table shows a few hundred thousand distinct CDR3 sequences, with 7.5% to 9% occurring only once. The sample was PBMCs, taken on the day of the first yellow fever vaccination. All receptors come from a man aged 18 to 35 who received the YFV17D yellow fever vaccine. CDR3s leave out the opening cysteine and the closing phenylalanine or tryptophan.

j_gene	v_gene	CDR3aa
TRBJ2-1	TRBV5-1	ASSPGWTGTYNEQF
TRBJ2-2	TRBV3-1	ASSQEIWGTGELF
TRBJ2-3	TRBV4-1	ASSQGSDGTDTQY
TRBJ1-6	TRBV7-9	ASSSTGEVGSPLH
TRBJ2-4	TRBV9	ASSPGTSGFVGIQY
TRBJ1-1	TRBV20-1	SWGPGAGRKAF
TRBJ1-6	TRBV25-1	ASSESRTGVNGNSPLH
TRBJ2-5	TRBV15	ATSRALAGQETQY
TRBJ1-1	TRBV4-1	ASSPDRGSRNTEAF
TRBJ1-1	TRBV30	AWSARLRGQQPF
TRBJ2-7	TRBV7-9	ASSLSFGGSYEQY
TRBJ1-2	TRBV5-1	ASSLERDYGYT
TRBJ2-2	TRBV9	ASSYWGVGELF
TRBJ2-1	TRBV12-3/TRBV12-4	ASRGRRGGLLLGGFEQF
TRBJ2-5	TRBV5-4	ASGQGRGGEETQY
TRBJ1-2	TRBV12-3/TRBV12-4	ASTEGWNGYT
TRBJ2-1	TRBV5-6	ASSLERGGDGTEQF
TRBJ2-4	TRBV5-1	ASSLSPEGGNIQY
TRBJ2-5	TRBV7-8	ASSLSAGAPSWETQY
TRBJ2-3	TRBV24-1	ATSDSTTISTDTQY
TRBJ2-5	TRBV6-2/TRBV6-3	ASSATEETQY
TRBJ1-5	TRBV20-1	SARMGTRGNQPQH
TRBJ2-7	TRBV4-1	ASSQHGTGLEQY
TRBJ2-1	TRBV7-3	ASSLKAGEGDNEQF
TRBJ2-5	TRBV5-1	ASSGTGVETQY
TRBJ1-1	TRBV5-5	ASSTRGGREAF
TRBJ2-3	TRBV5-1	ASSLGRRRGLTDTQY
TRBJ1-1	TRBV10-3	AISESRDTEAF
TRBJ1-6	TRBV12-3/TRBV12-4	ASRVRTGLSSPLH
TRBJ1-2	TRBV10-3	AITLTENYGYT
TRBJ1-5	TRBV27	ASSLGGFDQPQH
TRBJ2-5	TRBV12-3/TRBV12-4	ASMIGPKETQY
TRBJ1-2	TRBV30	AWNRFPLGYT
TRBJ2-7	TRBV24-1	ATGAGTSDEQY
TRBJ2-2	TRBV19	ASSISVLTGELF
TRBJ1-1	TRBV5-1	ASSSQGANTEAF
TRBJ1-4	TRBV28	ATSQTGDEKLF
TRBJ1-1	TRBV20-1	SARTPGMNTEAF
TRBJ2-1	TRBV20-1	SAVTSGGDNEQF
TRBJ2-5	TRBV5-5	ASSLEGSGRQETQY
TRBJ2-1	TRBV28	ASSLPAPRGNEQF
TRBJ2-1	TRBV7-3	ASSSLAGGRVEQF
TRBJ2-5	TRBV7-8	ASRSRLAGKETQY
TRBJ2-4	TRBV9	ASSPRGGPLAKNIQY
TRBJ2-3	TRBV2	AGRSGGTDTQY
TRBJ1-4	TRBV19	ASSSGTATNEKLF
TRBJ1-6	TRBV6-2/TRBV6-3	ASSYHPRTPLH
TRBJ2-7	TRBV4-1	ASSQDLGGVDEQY
TRBJ2-3	TRBV5-1	ASRENRNTDTQY
TRBJ2-3	TRBV29-1	SVGTLAGGGDTQY
TRBJ1-1	TRBV20-1	SAFKNTEAF